This TCR beta chain was obtained from a study of T cell changes during pregnancy in multiple sclerosis. Assay used: immunoSEQ multiplex PCR; TCRdb lists only in-frame clones, some missing. Among fewer than 35,000 clones listed, 85% to 95% were seen once. This receptor was obtained from a female donor with multiple sclerosis, enrolled in a pregnancy study. Sequenced material: CD4+ T cells from peripheral blood mononuclear cells, taken in the second trimester of pregnancy.

The CDR3 sequence: CASSLGGRSRETQYF. The CDR3 DNA reads as TGTGCCAGCAGCCTCGGGGGGCGGAGTCGGGAGACCCAGTACTTC. The chain recombines TRBV11-2 with TRBJ2-5; the D gene is possibly TRBD2 (7 bases). This CDR3 spans 15 amino acids. V was trimmed by 5 bases and J by 5 bases, leaving 18 bases between them. Germline V lookup: CDR1 SGHAT, CDR2 FQNNGV.